The source of this T cell receptor beta chain is a study of monozygotic twins with inflammatory bowel disease. General study findings and limits: Especially where disease activity was present, IBD patients had fewer clonotypes in common with others than healthy twins did.

Germline values: CDR1 GTSNPN, CDR2 SVGIG (reference sequence). The CDR3 length is 14 residues. TCRdb re-called the 5' RACE reads, yielding one record per CDR3 amino acid sequence without DNA. The sample data list fewer than 400,000 distinct CDR3 sequences. As regards this clonotype: The target antigen is unknown.

Sequenced sample: blood. The chain has TRBV30 and TRBJ2-5. The receptor's source is a human donor with ulcerative colitis or Crohn's disease, or a healthy co-twin of an affected twin (not recorded which). CDR3: CAWSVLNKQETQYF.